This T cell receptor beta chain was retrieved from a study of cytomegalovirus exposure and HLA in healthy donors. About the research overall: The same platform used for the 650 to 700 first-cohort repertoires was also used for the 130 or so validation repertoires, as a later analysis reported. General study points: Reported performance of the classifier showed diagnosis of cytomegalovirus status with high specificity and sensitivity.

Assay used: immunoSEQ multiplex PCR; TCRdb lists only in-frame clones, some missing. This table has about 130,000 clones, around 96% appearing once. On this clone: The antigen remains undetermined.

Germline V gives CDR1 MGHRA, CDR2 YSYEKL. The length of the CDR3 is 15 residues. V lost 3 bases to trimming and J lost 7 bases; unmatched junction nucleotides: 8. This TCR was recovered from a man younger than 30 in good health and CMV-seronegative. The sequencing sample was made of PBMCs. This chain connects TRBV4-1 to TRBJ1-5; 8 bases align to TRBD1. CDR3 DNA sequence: TGCGCCAGCAGCCACGGACAGGGAACCAGCCAGCCCCAGCATTTT. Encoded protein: CASSHGQGTSQPQHF.